The clone carrying this T cell receptor beta chain was detected only a few times. Its antigen is unidentified. For TCR beta, libraries came from iRepertoire HTBI primers and Arm-PCR of CDR3 regions. TCRdb ran MiXCR on the multiplex PCR reads and lists one entry per CDR3 protein. The sample lists 500,000 to 700,000 distinct CDR3 sequences, 25% to 35% occurring once. This CDR3 has 16 amino acids. Trimming left V 0 bases short and J 6 bases short, with 18 bases between. Per germline, CDR1 MGHDK and CDR2 SYGVNS. These data originate in a study of regulatory T cells in long-lasting Graves disease. Points from the study as a whole: Because few samples were included, accuracy may have been lower. Newly diagnosed Graves' patients had higher TCR diversity than persistent ones.

This sample's time point: persistent/refractory GD, antithyroid drugs over 5 years with positive TRAb. After RNA was extracted from PBMCs, the TCR library was made from it. Per American Thyroid Association guidelines, Graves' disease was diagnosed. The TCR sequence derives from a female donor with Graves disease. The rearrangement joins TRBV25-1 to TRBJ2-7; tentatively, D is TRBD1 (6 bases). The input for sequencing was peripheral blood mononuclear cells (PBMCs), taken when the disease was refractory, from a patient treated with antithyroid drugs. CDR3 sequence (DNA): TGTGCCAGCAGTGAATATGGGGTGGCAGGGGCGGGCGAGCAGTACTTC. This codes for CASSEYGVAGAGEQYF.